These 21 T cell receptor beta chains were sequenced from one sample in a study of identical twins. TCRdb ran MiXCR on the 5' RACE reads and lists one entry per CDR3 protein. The data show 650,000 to 750,000 distinct CDR3 sequences, with approximately 22% seen just once and roughly 4.3% held by the top ten. The data were also submitted as part of a second study, on T cells expressing NK-cell markers.

The sample taken for sequencing was PBMCs. The receptors originated from a woman aged 18-29 years in good health.

This clonotype was found a few times. J is TRBJ2-1 and V is TRBV7-9; weak D call: TRBD2 (6 bases). The germline CDR1 and CDR2 sequences are SEHNR and FQNEAQ (reference sequence). There are 16 residues in the CDR3. Deletions cut 1 base from V and 7 bases from J, with 17 bases between. In nucleotides, the CDR3 is TGTGCCAGCAGCTTAGGGCCCCGGGGCCGGGAGAATGAGCAGTTCTTC. Amino acids: CASSLGPRGRENEQFF.

V usage is TRBV12-3 or TRBV12-4 and J usage is TRBJ1-1, with TRBD1 as a possible D gene (6 bases). The CDR3 is 15 amino acids. V shed 6 bases and J shed 5 bases, with 19 bases lying between them. CDR3 amino acids: CASSPLGGAFTEAFF. CDR3 bases: TGTGCCAGCAGCCCGCTCGGGGGGGCATTTACTGAAGCTTTCTTT.

V and J are TRBV20-1 and TRBJ1-2; D not certain. The ends were cut back, 3 bases at V and 6 bases at J, with 8 bases in the middle. Germline V gives CDR1 DFQATT, CDR2 SNEGSKA (reference sequence). The CDR3 extends over 11 amino acids. CDR3 DNA sequence: TGCAGTGCTAGTTTGGGGAATGGCTACACCTTC. It codes for CSASLGNGYTF.

This chain links TRBV9 with TRBJ2-1, with D perhaps matching TRBD1 (5 bases). Deletions cut 3 bases from V and 6 bases from J, with 10 bases between. Germline CDR1 and CDR2: SGDLS and YYNGEE. The CDR3 extends over 13 amino acids. CDR3: CASSAGQPNEQFF. For the CDR3, the DNA is TGTGCCAGCAGCGCAGGGCAGCCCAATGAGCAGTTCTTC.

The chain carries TRBV7-9 and TRBJ2-7; D is possibly TRBD2 (6 bases). Germline V lookup: CDR1 SEHNR, CDR2 FQNEAQ (reference sequence). With 7 bases removed from V and 7 bases from J, the gap between germline ends came to 20 bases. This CDR3 contains 14 residues. The CDR3 coding sequence is TGTGCCAGCACCAGATCCCCGGGGGTTTGGGAGCAGTACTTC. Translation gives CASTRSPGVWEQYF.

The chain's CDR3 is CSASDGRSVGYTF. The DNA of the CDR3 is TGCAGTGCTTCCGACGGACGCTCTGTCGGCTACACCTTC. The J gene is TRBJ1-2, the V gene TRBV20-1; D gene unclear. CDR3 length: 13 residues. Per germline, CDR1 DFQATT and CDR2 SNEGSKA (reference sequence). V lost 5 bases, J lost 8 bases, and 18 bases lay in between.

The J gene is TRBJ1-2, the V gene TRBV7-3, with 9 bases aligning to TRBD1. From germline, CDR1 is SGHTA and CDR2 FQGTGA. This CDR3 is 12 amino acids long. V trimming: 4 bases; J trimming: 13 bases; junction bases outside the gene matches: 7. CDR3 nucleotides: TGTGCCAGCAGCTCGGGGACAGGGCCCCTCACCTTC. This sequence encodes CASSSGTGPLTF.

The V gene is TRBV12-3 or TRBV12-4, the J gene TRBJ1-2; D ambiguous. This CDR3 is built from 16 residues. Trimming cost V 6 bases and J 4 bases, with 21 bases left between them. Here the CDR3 reads CASRLNPLWMPYGYTF. CDR3 in DNA: TGTGCCAGCAGATTAAACCCCCTTTGGATGCCCTATGGCTACACCTTC.

This sequence joins TRBV7-2 and TRBJ1-2, with TRBD1 matching 9 bases. The germline V gene has CDR1 SGHTA and CDR2 FQGNSA. The CDR3 has 13 amino acids. V was clipped by 5 bases and J by 8 bases; unmatched bases: 6. The CDR3, as DNA: TGTGCCAGCAGCGAACAGGGGGCGGACGGCTACACCTTC. It encodes CASSEQGADGYTF.

This clonotype was counted only a few times. V is TRBV9 and J is TRBJ1-2, with 7 bases that match TRBD1. The J segment lost 4 bases and the V segment lost 4 bases, leaving 13 bases of the junction unmatched. Germline lookup yields CDR1 SGDLS and CDR2 YYNGEE. The CDR3 spans 16 residues. CDR3 in DNA: TGTGCCAGCAGCCCTCTGGGGGAAGACAGGGTCTATGGCTACACCTTC. Its translation: CASSPLGEDRVYGYTF.

The V gene is TRBV24-1, the J gene TRBJ2-3, with D possibly being TRBD1 (5 bases). Germline assignment: CDR1 KGHDR and CDR2 SFDVKD. Trimming left V 6 bases short and J 2 bases short, with 11 bases between. The CDR3 runs 14 residues. The CDR3 spells CATSTTGPTDTQYF. As DNA, the CDR3 is TGTGCCACCAGTACTACAGGCCCCACAGATACGCAGTATTTT.

This clonotype appeared a single time. This chain joins TRBV7-8 and TRBJ2-7; maybe TRBD1 (7 bases). This CDR3 region has 15 residues. Trimming removed 2 bases at V and 5 bases at J, with 16 bases between. Per the germline V gene, CDR1 is SGHVS and CDR2 is FQNEAQ. The CDR3 here is CASSLPEQGGDEQYF. The CDR3 DNA reads as TGTGCCAGCAGCTTACCCGAGCAGGGGGGCGACGAGCAGTACTTC.

This clonotype occurred a few times. The V call is TRBV5-1, the J call TRBJ1-1; D not resolved. Between the trimmed V and J ends, which lost 0 bases and 4 bases, there was a span of 13 bases. In germline, CDR1 is SGHRS, CDR2 YFSETQ. CDR3 length equals 15 residues. This chain's CDR3 is CASSLDRNSGTEAFF. CDR3 in DNA: TGCGCCAGCAGCTTGGACCGAAACAGCGGCACTGAAGCTTTCTTT.

At least ten counts were recorded for this clonotype. This chain uses TRBV3-1 with TRBJ1-4; D possibly corresponds to TRBD1 (5 bases). The CDR3 extends over 14 amino acids. Germline CDR1 LGHDT, CDR2 YNNKEL (reference sequence). V lost 4 bases and J lost 8, with 14 bases in between. CDR3 sequence (DNA): TGTGCCAGCAGCCTCAGGGCCCCTAGGGAAAAACTGTTTTTT. This sequence encodes CASSLRAPREKLFF.

The V call is TRBV12-3 or TRBV12-4, the J call TRBJ1-1, with D uncertain. The CDR3 covers 15 residues. V lost 6 bases to trimming and J lost 6 bases, with 20 bases between them. The CDR3 loop reads CASSQSYLTVAEAFF. The CDR3 DNA follows: TGTGCCAGCAGCCAATCCTACCTCACAGTCGCTGAAGCTTTCTTT.

The chain couples TRBV12-3 or TRBV12-4 to TRBJ2-3; 9 bases are shared with TRBD1. Gene TRBJ2-5 matches the end of the DNA better, so the J call may be wrong. This CDR3 has 11 residues. CDR3 DNA sequence: TGTGCCAGCAGGACAGGGGGAACCCAGTACTTC. Protein product: CASRTGGTQYF.

The rearrangement uses TRBV6-5 and TRBJ2-1, with 12 bases identical to TRBD2. The V segment lost 0 bases and the J segment 7 bases; nucleotides outside the gene matches: 7. Germline V gene sequence: CDR1 MNHEY, CDR2 SVGAGI. The CDR3 spans 17 residues. This chain's CDR3 is CASSYSPSGGAANEQFF. CDR3 bases: TGTGCCAGCAGTTACTCCCCTAGCGGGGGGGCCGCAAATGAGCAGTTCTTC.

CDR3 nucleotides: TGTGCCAGCAGCCCTACTCCTGGTGTGGGGACCGGGGAGCTGTTTTTT. This encodes CASSPTPGVGTGELFF. The chain employs TRBV7-6 and TRBJ2-2; the D is unclear. Germline V gives CDR1 SGHVS, CDR2 FNYEAQ. V was cut by 5 bases and J by 5 bases, with 18 bases left in between. This CDR3 comprises 16 residues.

This clonotype occurred many times. The rearrangement uses TRBV12-3 or TRBV12-4 and TRBJ2-1, with D perhaps matching TRBD1 (5 bases). Trimming pared 1 base from V and 7 bases from J, leaving 14 bases between. The CDR3 loop spans 15 amino acids. The chain's CDR3 is CASSLGTRRVNEQFF. For the CDR3, the DNA is TGTGCCAGCAGTTTAGGGACCCGCAGGGTAAATGAGCAGTTCTTC.

Only a few counts were recorded for this clonotype. The gene calls are TRBV20-1 and TRBJ2-7; the D is unclear. V was clipped by 0 bases and J by 5 bases, with 11 bases between them. Germline V lookup: CDR1 DFQATT, CDR2 SNEGSKA (reference sequence). This CDR3 is 13 amino acids long. The CDR3 bases are TGCAGTGCTAGAGATAGGGCACCCCACGAGCAGTACTTC. This codes for CSARDRAPHEQYF.

This clonotype was seen only a few times. V is TRBV6-1 and J is TRBJ2-3; D is uncertain. The CDR3 runs 15 residues. The V end lost 6 bases, the J end lost 2 bases, and 15 bases lay between the germline ends. CDR1 MNHNS and CDR2 SASEGT come from the germline V gene. CDR3 sequence: CASSQTGLTTDTQYF. The CDR3 bases are TGTGCCAGCAGCCAGACCGGCTTAACCACAGATACGCAGTATTTT.